This paragraph covers one T cell receptor (beta chain) sequence. Generated by immunoSEQ multiplex PCR, the TCRdb table keeps only in-frame clones and is missing some. Here the sample spans 85,000 to 100,000 clones, 90% to 97% being singletons. The CDR3 has 15 amino acids. Germline CDR1 reads SGHRS; CDR2 reads YFSETQ. The junction had 7 bases not matched to a gene; V was cut back by 4 bases and J by 3 bases. This record belongs to a study of technical replicates of blood from a handful of donors. The receptor's source is a human donor in good health. Sequencing used T cells isolated from PBMCs. The chain links TRBV5-1 to TRBJ2-1, with 7 bases lining up with TRBD1. CDR3 protein: CASSPGQLNYNEQFF. CDR3 nucleotides: TGCGCCAGCAGCCCGGGACAGTTAAACTACAATGAGCAGTTCTTC.